These 21 T cell receptor beta chains share one sample of origin, sequenced in a study of CD8+ T cells in alopecia areata. Documented treatment: oral pan-JAK inhibitor, 5-10 mg twice daily. RNA was extracted and reverse transcribed into cDNA as the sequencing template. Clones were read by immunoSEQ multiplex PCR, and TCRdb kept only the in-frame ones, dropping some. The repertoire has 200,000 to 250,000 clones, less than 65% of them found once; the top ten carry around 4%. Sequenced material: CD4+ T cells sorted from blood, taken at week 4, from a patient treated with tofacitinib. The receptor set was obtained from a human donor with alopecia areata.

J is TRBJ2-3 and V is TRBV30, with 8 bases fitting TRBD2. The germline V gene encodes CDR1 GTSNPN and CDR2 SVGIG (reference sequence). With V trimmed by 6 bases and J by 0 bases, 11 bases remained unmatched. This CDR3 region has 16 residues. CDR3 loop: CACPLAGGGSTDTQYF. In DNA, the CDR3 is TGTGCCTGTCCACTCGCCGGGGGGGGGAGCACAGATACGCAGTATTTT.

This clone has only a few counts. This rearrangement joins TRBV29-1 to TRBJ1-2, with D perhaps matching TRBD1 (6 bases). V was shortened by 7 bases and J by 4 bases, with 16 bases between the two germline ends. The germline V gene encodes CDR1 SQVTM and CDR2 ANQGSEA. CDR3 size: 13 residues. CDR3 residues: CSATGNRGYGYTF. CDR3 coding DNA: TGCAGCGCAACAGGGAACCGGGGCTATGGCTACACCTTC.

This chain links TRBV30 with TRBJ1-2; perhaps TRBD1 as D (5 bases). Germline-derived CDR1 and CDR2 are GTSNPN and SVGIG (reference sequence). The germline V and J ends were trimmed by 8 bases and 2 bases, with 18 bases remaining between them. The CDR3 covers 14 residues. The CDR3 DNA reads TGTGCCACGGCAGGGACTGACAAAAACTATGGCTACACCTTC. Amino acid sequence: CATAGTDKNYGYTF. The variable domain in full, with the rest retrieved from reference TRBV30 and TRBJ1-2, is SQTIHQWPATLVQPVGSPLSLECTVEGTSNPNLYWYRQAAGRGLQLLFYSVGIGQISSEVPQNLSASRPQDRQFILSSKKLLLSDSGFYLCATAGTDKNYGYTFGSGTRLTVV.

In its sample, this clone was seen a few times. The junction and the germline gene differ at one end; a read error may be behind it. J is TRBJ1-5 and V is TRBV7-7; D unresolved. From germline, CDR1 is SSHAT and CDR2 FNYEAQ (reference sequence). This CDR3 is built from 13 residues. CDR3 coding DNA: TGTGCTAGCAGCTTAACGGTGGATCAGCCCCAGCATTTT. This translates into CASSLTVDQPQHF. Full variable domain (rest looked up from reference TRBV7-7 and TRBJ1-5): GAGVSQSPRYKVTKRGQDVTLRCDPISSHATLYWYQQALGQGPEFLTYFNYEAQPDKSGLPSDRFSAERPEGSISTLTIQRTEQRDSAMYRCASSLTVDQPQHFGDGTRLSIL.

This clone has more than one count but fewer than ten. This rearrangement joins TRBV29-1 to TRBJ2-5; D could derive from TRBD1 or TRBD2 (5 bases each). Looked up from germline, CDR1 is SQVTM and CDR2 is ANQGSEA. The CDR3 loop spans 13 amino acids. The ends were cut back, 4 bases at V and 4 bases at J, with 13 bases in the middle. This CDR3 is CSVGIGGTETQYF. CDR3 nucleotide sequence: TGCAGCGTTGGAATTGGGGGTACAGAGACCCAGTACTTC.

The CDR3, as DNA: TGCAGCTGCCGGGCGGGGGGAACCACCCCGGTCGATGAGCAGTTCTTC. Its translation is CSCRAGGTTPVDEQFF. This chain joins TRBV29-1 and TRBJ2-1; TRBD2 aligns across 8 bases. The CDR3 spans 16 residues. After removal of 8 bases from V and 8 bases from J, the junction contained 20 bases not matched to a gene. Germline V CDR1 and CDR2: SQVTM, ANQGSEA.

The chain uses TRBV29-1 and TRBJ2-1, with D perhaps TRBD1 (5 bases). Trimming removed 1 base from V and 5 bases from J, with 9 bases in between. Germline V gene data show CDR1 as SQVTM and CDR2 as ANQGSEA. The CDR3 has 13 amino acids. The chain's CDR3 is CSVEVTRDNEQFF. CDR3 nucleotides: TGCAGCGTTGAAGTCACCAGGGACAATGAGCAGTTCTTC.

A single count supports this clone. The chain joins TRBV2 to TRBJ2-7; D perhaps matches TRBD1 (7 bases). CDR3 size: 15 residues. Germline lookup yields CDR1 SNHLY and CDR2 FYNNEI. The V end lost 7 bases, the J end lost 7 bases, and 23 bases lay between the germline ends. The CDR3 DNA follows: TGTGCCAGCAACCCCACCCCGCAGGGGGGTAAGGAGCAGTACTTC. Protein sequence: CASNPTPQGGKEQYF.

This clone was recorded a few times. The chain has TRBV18 and TRBJ2-3, with 9 bases fitting TRBD2. The germline gives CDR1 KGHSH, CDR2 LQKENI. V was pared by 4 bases and J by 4 bases, with 6 bases of the junction left unmatched. The CDR3 extends over 15 amino acids. CDR3: CASSLPGLASDTQYF. The CDR3 nucleotides read TGTGCCAGCTCACTCCCGGGACTAGCATCAGATACGCAGTATTTT.

The rearrangement uses TRBV25-1 and TRBJ1-6; D unclear. The CDR3 has 15 residues. The germline gives CDR1 MGHDK, CDR2 SYGVNS. V was cut by 3 bases and J by 14 bases, with 20 bases left in between. CDR3 sequence (DNA): TGTGCCAGCAGTGATGGACGAACGCGAGGAATGGCCCTCCACTTT. Protein product: CASSDGRTRGMALHF.

This chain links TRBV29-1 with TRBJ1-3; 9 nucleotides agree with TRBD1. Trimming took 3 bases from V and 3 from J; bases not matched to a gene: 3. Per germline, CDR1 SQVTM and CDR2 ANQGSEA. The CDR3 extends over 14 amino acids. This CDR3 is CSVDWTGDGNTIYF. DNA for the CDR3: TGCAGCGTTGATTGGACAGGGGATGGAAACACCATATATTTT.

This clone came up once. The chain recombines TRBV5-1 with TRBJ2-1; 9 positions agree with TRBD2. The CDR3 runs 15 residues. The germline V gene has CDR1 SGHRS and CDR2 YFSETQ. The V segment lost 0 bases and the J segment 5 bases; nucleotides outside the gene matches: 3. CDR3 in amino acids: CASSLASGGHNEQFF. CDR3 coding DNA: TGCGCCAGCAGCTTGGCGAGCGGGGGGCACAATGAGCAGTTCTTC.

The chain carries TRBV28 and TRBJ2-2; 7 nucleotides align to TRBD2. CDR3 length equals 15 residues. The junction had 9 bases not matched to a gene; V was cut back by 5 bases and J by 6 bases. Germline V gives CDR1 MDHEN, CDR2 SYDVKM. The CDR3 DNA reads as TGTGCCAGCAGTACCGGGACTATCAGCGCCGGGGAGCTGTTTTTT. Its translation: CASSTGTISAGELFF.

The V and J genes are TRBV7-8 and TRBJ2-1, with 7 bases identical to TRBD1. The CDR3 has 15 amino acids. Unmatched junction bases numbered 5, after V lost 1 base and J lost 5 bases. The germline V gene has CDR1 SGHVS and CDR2 FQNEAQ. CDR3 sequence (DNA): TGTGCCAGCAGCTTAGTGGCAGGGGGTAACAATGAGCAGTTCTTC. Translation: CASSLVAGGNNEQFF.

J is TRBJ2-1 and V is TRBV7-2; 7 bases are shared with TRBD1. Per the germline V gene, CDR1 is SGHTA and CDR2 is FQGNSA. The V and J ends lost 2 bases and 6 bases, in that order; junction bases with no gene match: 16. This CDR3 contains 18 residues. Here the CDR3 DNA reads TGTGCCAGCAGCTTATCTGCGTCCGTAGGGGGCCTCGGCAATGAGCAGTTCTTC. The encoded protein is CASSLSASVGGLGNEQFF.

The DNA of the CDR3 is TGTGCCACCAGCCCCAGACCGGGAGGGGCGAGCGATACGCAGTATTTT. This translates into CATSPRPGGASDTQYF. V and J are TRBV15 and TRBJ2-3; 8 bases align to TRBD2. V trimming: 5 bases; J trimming: 6 bases; junction bases outside the gene matches: 13. The CDR3 runs to 16 residues. Germline CDR1 LNHNV, CDR2 YYDKDF (reference sequence).

This clone was observed a few times. The chain is built from TRBV7-9 and TRBJ2-1; 8 bases align to TRBD1. The V segment lost 1 base and the J segment 15 bases; nucleotides outside the gene matches: 5. Germline V CDR1 and CDR2: SEHNR, FQNEAQ (reference sequence). This CDR3 comprises 12 residues. The CDR3 spells CASSLGGQDRFF. The CDR3 DNA reads as TGTGCCAGCAGCTTAGGGGGACAGGACCGGTTCTTC.

This chain connects TRBV29-1 to TRBJ2-5, with D possibly TRBD2 on 6 matching bases. With 8 bases removed from V and 1 base from J, the gap between germline ends came to 14 bases. The CDR3 totals 13 residues. The germline V gene encodes CDR1 SQVTM and CDR2 ANQGSEA. CDR3 DNA: TGCAGCCTCCGGGACTGGGTCCAAGAGACCCAGTACTTC. This sequence encodes CSLRDWVQETQYF.

This chain connects TRBV2 to TRBJ1-2; 7 bases line up with TRBD1. The ends lost 6 bases at V and 3 bases at J; junction bases unmatched: 4. The CDR3 sequence is 13 residues long. Looked up from germline, CDR1 is SNHLY and CDR2 is FYNNEI. The CDR3 region has the DNA TGTGCCAGCAGGACCACAGGGGACTATGGCTACACCTTC. Its translation: CASRTTGDYGYTF.

This rearrangement joins TRBV4-2 to TRBJ2-1; 10 nucleotides match TRBD2. Germline V gene sequence: CDR1 LGHNA, CDR2 YNFKEQ. This CDR3 has 16 amino acids. V lost 1 base to trimming and J lost 2 bases; unmatched junction nucleotides: 2. The CDR3 region has the DNA TGTGCCAGCAGCCAAGGACTAGCGGGCGCCTACAATGAGCAGTTCTTC. Translating it yields CASSQGLAGAYNEQFF.

The rearrangement links TRBV30 to TRBJ2-2, with D uncertain. Trimming shortened V by 0 bases and J by 6 bases, and 11 bases separated the two germline ends. Germline V gives CDR1 GTSNPN, CDR2 SVGIG (reference sequence). This CDR3 is built from 14 residues. The CDR3 here is CAWSVLPISGELFF. Written as DNA, the CDR3 is TGTGCCTGGAGTGTACTCCCTATCTCCGGGGAGCTGTTTTTT.